The rows below give T cell receptor beta chains drawn from one sample of a study of T cell changes during pregnancy in multiple sclerosis. Only in-frame clones appear in the TCRdb table, and some are missing; sequencing was by immunoSEQ multiplex PCR. The repertoire holds about 99,000 clones, with roughly 92% as singletons. Sequencing was performed on peripheral blood, taken after pregnancy. The source of these receptors is a female donor with multiple sclerosis, enrolled in a pregnancy study. CDR3s include the opening cysteine and the closing phenylalanine or tryptophan. A D gene is named only where the DNA matches it firmly. The listing skips clone size in some rows; elsewhere it reads once, few, many or a size class.

clone size: .; D gene: TRBD1; V gene: TRBV19; J gene: TRBJ1-4; CDR3 protein: CASRRKTGGVEKLFF; CDR3 DNA: TGTGCCAGTAGACGAAAGACAGGGGGCGTTGAAAAACTGTTTTTT
clone size: .; D gene: TRBD2; V gene: TRBV9; J gene: TRBJ2-2; CDR3 protein: CASSPLGAGGIGELFF; CDR3 DNA: TGTGCCAGCAGCCCCCTCGGGGCGGGGGGGATCGGGGAGCTGTTTTTT
clone size: .; D gene: TRBD1; V gene: TRBV28; J gene: TRBJ1-5; CDR3 protein: CASSLGQGGSNQPQHF; CDR3 DNA: TGTGCCAGCAGTTTAGGACAGGGAGGGAGCAATCAGCCCCAGCATTTT
clone size: .; D gene: .; V gene: TRBV7-2; J gene: TRBJ1-2; CDR3 protein: CASSQIIWAGMDGYTF; CDR3 DNA: TGTGCCAGCAGCCAAATCATCTGGGCAGGGATGGATGGCTACACCTTC
clone size: .; D gene: .; V gene: TRBV5-1; J gene: TRBJ2-2; CDR3 protein: CASSFGLTGELFF; CDR3 DNA: TGCGCCAGCAGCTTCGGACTGACCGGGGAGCTGTTTTTT
clone size: .; D gene: .; V gene: TRBV7-9; J gene: TRBJ2-5; CDR3 protein: CASSLASYQETQYF; CDR3 DNA: TGTGCCAGCAGCTTAGCCTCGTACCAAGAGACCCAGTACTTC
clone size: .; D gene: TRBD1; V gene: TRBV10-3; J gene: TRBJ2-7; CDR3 protein: CAISGVSGGTIYEQYF; CDR3 DNA: TGTGCCATCAGTGGGGTTTCAGGGGGCACCATCTACGAGCAGTACTTC
clone size: .; D gene: TRBD2; V gene: TRBV6-1; J gene: TRBJ2-1; CDR3 protein: CALSKEREAYNEQFF; CDR3 DNA: TGTGCGTTATCAAAGGAGCGGGAGGCATACAATGAGCAGTTCTTC
clone size: .; D gene: .; V gene: TRBV19; J gene: TRBJ2-5; CDR3 protein: CASSIEGRKTQYF; CDR3 DNA: TGTGCCAGTAGTATAGAGGGGAGGAAGACCCAGTACTTC
clone size: .; D gene: TRBD1; V gene: TRBV18; J gene: TRBJ2-7; CDR3 protein: CASSPFSQDRVEQYF; CDR3 DNA: TGTGCCAGCTCACCATTCAGCCAGGACAGGGTTGAGCAGTACTTC
clone size: .; D gene: TRBD1; V gene: TRBV9; J gene: TRBJ2-7; CDR3 protein: CASSAGQGSREQYF; CDR3 DNA: TGTGCCAGCAGCGCGGGACAGGGGTCGAGGGAGCAGTACTTC
clone size: .; D gene: .; V gene: TRBV6-5; J gene: TRBJ2-7; CDR3 protein: CASRYSTESYEQYF; CDR3 DNA: TGTGCCAGCAGGTACAGCACTGAATCCTACGAGCAGTACTTC
clone size: .; D gene: .; V gene: TRBV27; J gene: TRBJ2-2; CDR3 protein: CASSPTGLGTGELFF; CDR3 DNA: TGTGCCAGCAGTCCGACAGGTTTGGGCACCGGGGAGCTGTTTTTT
clone size: .; D gene: .; V gene: TRBV9; J gene: TRBJ1-5; CDR3 protein: CASSVDQNNQPQHF; CDR3 DNA: TGTGCCAGCAGCGTAGACCAGAACAATCAGCCCCAGCATTTT
clone size: .; D gene: TRBD1; V gene: TRBV11-2; J gene: TRBJ2-5; CDR3 protein: CASSLPGTGLETQYF; CDR3 DNA: TGTGCCAGCAGCCTCCCCGGGACAGGGCTAGAGACCCAGTACTTC
clone size: .; D gene: TRBD2; V gene: TRBV7-6; J gene: TRBJ2-1; CDR3 protein: CASSLAGGLAGAPYNEQFF; CDR3 DNA: TGTGCCAGCAGCTTAGCGGGAGGCCTAGCGGGGGCCCCCTACAATGAGCAGTTCTTC
clone size: .; D gene: TRBD1; V gene: TRBV27; J gene: TRBJ1-5; CDR3 protein: CASSSLGTGLNQPQHF; CDR3 DNA: TGTGCCAGCAGTTCGCTCGGGACAGGTCTCAATCAGCCCCAGCATTTT
clone size: .; D gene: TRBD1; V gene: TRBV6-6; J gene: TRBJ1-2; CDR3 protein: CASSTGSRGQVYGYTF; CDR3 DNA: TGTGCCAGCAGTACGGGGTCCAGGGGGCAGGTCTATGGCTACACCTTC
clone size: .; D gene: .; V gene: TRBV7-9; J gene: TRBJ2-2; CDR3 protein: CASSRPTGEGAGELFF; CDR3 DNA: TGTGCCAGCAGTCGTCCCACCGGGGAAGGCGCCGGGGAGCTGTTTTTT
clone size: .; D gene: .; V gene: TRBV5-4; J gene: TRBJ1-4; CDR3 protein: CASSSWTDGANEKLFF; CDR3 DNA: TGTGCCAGCAGCAGCTGGACAGACGGGGCTAATGAAAAACTGTTTTTT
clone size: .; D gene: .; V gene: TRBV29-1; J gene: TRBJ2-5; CDR3 protein: CSELVGETQYF; CDR3 DNA: TGCAGCGAACTAGTCGGAGAGACCCAGTACTTC
clone size: .; D gene: TRBD2; V gene: TRBV7-3; J gene: TRBJ2-7; CDR3 protein: CASSRTSGYEQYF; CDR3 DNA: TGTGCCAGCAGCCGGACTAGCGGGTACGAGCAGTACTTC
clone size: once; D gene: .; V gene: TRBV4-1; J gene: TRBJ1-2; CDR3 protein: CASSHGNLDGYTF; CDR3 DNA: TGCGCCAGCAGCCATGGTAACTTGGATGGCTACACCTTC
clone size: medium-sized; D gene: TRBD2; V gene: TRBV27; J gene: TRBJ2-3; CDR3 protein: CASSLRAGGTDTQYF; CDR3 DNA: TGTGCCAGCAGTCTACGGGCGGGAGGGACAGATACGCAGTATTTT
clone size: .; D gene: .; V gene: TRBV7-2; J gene: TRBJ2-1; CDR3 protein: CASSFSDYEQFF; CDR3 DNA: TGTGCCAGCAGCTTCTCGGACTATGAGCAGTTCTTC
clone size: .; D gene: TRBD1; V gene: TRBV4-2; J gene: TRBJ1-2; CDR3 protein: CASSHTLARGQNGYTF; CDR3 DNA: TGTGCCAGCAGCCATACCCTTGCCAGGGGGCAAAATGGCTACACCTTC
clone size: .; D gene: TRBD2; V gene: TRBV28; J gene: TRBJ2-7; CDR3 protein: CASSILAGNPYEQYF; CDR3 DNA: TGTGCCAGCAGTATACTAGCGGGAAATCCCTACGAGCAGTACTTC
clone size: .; D gene: TRBD1; V gene: TRBV4-3; J gene: TRBJ2-7; CDR3 protein: CASSQDGQGVEQYF; CDR3 DNA: TGCGCCAGCAGCCAGGACGGACAGGGAGTCGAGCAGTACTTC
clone size: .; D gene: TRBD1; V gene: TRBV7-9; J gene: TRBJ2-2; CDR3 protein: CASSPTGQGYTGELFF; CDR3 DNA: TGTGCCAGCAGCCCCACGGGACAGGGCTACACCGGGGAGCTGTTTTTT
clone size: once; D gene: .; V gene: TRBV11-2; J gene: TRBJ2-1; CDR3 protein: CASSTYAPRDEQFF; CDR3 DNA: TGTGCCAGCAGTACCTACGCCCCGAGGGATGAGCAGTTCTTC
clone size: few; D gene: .; V gene: TRBV9; J gene: TRBJ2-5; CDR3 protein: CASSTPSGGGQETQYF; CDR3 DNA: TGTGCCAGCAGCACCCCATCCGGGGGAGGACAAGAGACCCAGTACTTC
clone size: .; D gene: TRBD1; V gene: TRBV10-2; J gene: TRBJ1-1; CDR3 protein: CASSEDRGRPEAFF; CDR3 DNA: TGCGCCAGCAGCGAGGACAGGGGACGTCCTGAAGCTTTCTTT
clone size: .; D gene: TRBD1; V gene: TRBV19; J gene: TRBJ2-3; CDR3 protein: CASSSTGTGTGGGTQYF; CDR3 DNA: TGTGCCAGTAGTTCCACCGGGACAGGGACAGGGGGGGGTACGCAGTATTTT
clone size: .; D gene: TRBD1; V gene: TRBV2; J gene: TRBJ2-2; CDR3 protein: CASSVDRPSNTGELFF; CDR3 DNA: TGTGCCAGCAGTGTGGACAGGCCATCGAACACCGGGGAGCTGTTTTTT
clone size: .; D gene: .; V gene: TRBV6-6; J gene: TRBJ1-6; CDR3 protein: CASSLTRVSPLHF; CDR3 DNA: TGTGCCAGCAGTTTGACGCGGGTTTCACCCCTCCACTTT
clone size: .; D gene: TRBD2; V gene: TRBV27; J gene: TRBJ2-7; CDR3 protein: CASSLSSGTTYEQYF; CDR3 DNA: TGTGCCAGCAGTTTATCTAGCGGGACCACCTACGAGCAGTACTTC
clone size: .; D gene: .; V gene: TRBV5-1; J gene: TRBJ2-5; CDR3 protein: CASSLATAPGETQYF; CDR3 DNA: TGCGCCAGCAGCTTGGCCACGGCGCCGGGTGAGACCCAGTACTTC
clone size: .; D gene: .; V gene: TRBV2; J gene: TRBJ1-5; CDR3 protein: CASSESTGYQPQHF; CDR3 DNA: TGTGCCAGCAGTGAGTCGACAGGTTATCAGCCCCAGCATTTT
clone size: .; D gene: TRBD1; V gene: TRBV6-6; J gene: TRBJ1-1; CDR3 protein: CASSGRDRGNTEAFF; CDR3 DNA: TGTGCCAGCAGTGGCCGGGACAGAGGGAACACTGAAGCTTTCTTT
clone size: .; D gene: TRBD1; V gene: TRBV10-1; J gene: TRBJ2-7; CDR3 protein: CASINAGTGLVRGDYEQYF; CDR3 DNA: TGCGCCAGCATCAATGCCGGGACAGGGTTAGTCCGGGGTGACTACGAGCAGTACTTC
clone size: .; D gene: TRBD2; V gene: TRBV5-5; J gene: TRBJ2-7; CDR3 protein: CASSPGGAYEQYF; CDR3 DNA: TGTGCCAGCAGCCCCGGGGGGGCCTACGAGCAGTACTTC
clone size: .; D gene: TRBD1; V gene: TRBV6-6; J gene: TRBJ2-4; CDR3 protein: CASSPRMTGNIDF; CDR3 DNA: TGTGCCAGCAGCCCGCGAATGACAGGGAATATAGATTTC
clone size: once; D gene: .; V gene: TRBV6-6; J gene: TRBJ2-3; CDR3 protein: CASKGPSLTDTQYF; CDR3 DNA: TGTGCCAGCAAAGGTCCTAGCCTGACAGATACGCAGTATTTT
clone size: .; D gene: .; V gene: TRBV9; J gene: TRBJ2-3; CDR3 protein: CASSAEGVGTDTQYF; CDR3 DNA: TGTGCCAGCAGCGCCGAAGGGGTGGGGACAGATACGCAGTATTTT
clone size: .; D gene: .; V gene: TRBV18; J gene: TRBJ1-1; CDR3 protein: CASSLVDSLNTEAFF; CDR3 DNA: TGTGCCAGCTCACTTGTGGACAGTCTGAACACTGAAGCTTTCTTT
clone size: once; D gene: TRBD1; V gene: TRBV5-5; J gene: TRBJ1-5; CDR3 protein: CASSLAFYRGDQPQHF; CDR3 DNA: TGTGCCAGCAGCTTGGCCTTCTACAGGGGTGATCAGCCCCAGCATTTT
clone size: .; D gene: TRBD1; V gene: TRBV6-6; J gene: TRBJ1-2; CDR3 protein: CASTGTGVKGSGYTF; CDR3 DNA: TGTGCCAGCACCGGGACAGGGGTTAAGGGTTCTGGCTACACCTTC
clone size: .; D gene: .; V gene: TRBV28; J gene: TRBJ2-5; CDR3 protein: CASSTQDQETQYF; CDR3 DNA: TGTGCCAGCAGTACGCAGGACCAAGAGACCCAGTACTTC
clone size: once; D gene: .; V gene: TRBV28; J gene: TRBJ1-2; CDR3 protein: CASSLEHPNGYTF; CDR3 DNA: TGTGCCAGCAGCCTTGAACACCCAAATGGCTACACCTTC
clone size: once; D gene: TRBD1; V gene: TRBV28; J gene: TRBJ1-3; CDR3 protein: CASSTRQGAISGNTIYF; CDR3 DNA: TGTGCCAGCAGTACCCGACAGGGGGCCATCTCTGGAAACACCATATATTTT
clone size: .; D gene: .; V gene: TRBV18; J gene: TRBJ2-7; CDR3 protein: CASSAGSYEQYF; CDR3 DNA: TGTGCCAGCTCAGCCGGGAGCTACGAGCAGTACTTC